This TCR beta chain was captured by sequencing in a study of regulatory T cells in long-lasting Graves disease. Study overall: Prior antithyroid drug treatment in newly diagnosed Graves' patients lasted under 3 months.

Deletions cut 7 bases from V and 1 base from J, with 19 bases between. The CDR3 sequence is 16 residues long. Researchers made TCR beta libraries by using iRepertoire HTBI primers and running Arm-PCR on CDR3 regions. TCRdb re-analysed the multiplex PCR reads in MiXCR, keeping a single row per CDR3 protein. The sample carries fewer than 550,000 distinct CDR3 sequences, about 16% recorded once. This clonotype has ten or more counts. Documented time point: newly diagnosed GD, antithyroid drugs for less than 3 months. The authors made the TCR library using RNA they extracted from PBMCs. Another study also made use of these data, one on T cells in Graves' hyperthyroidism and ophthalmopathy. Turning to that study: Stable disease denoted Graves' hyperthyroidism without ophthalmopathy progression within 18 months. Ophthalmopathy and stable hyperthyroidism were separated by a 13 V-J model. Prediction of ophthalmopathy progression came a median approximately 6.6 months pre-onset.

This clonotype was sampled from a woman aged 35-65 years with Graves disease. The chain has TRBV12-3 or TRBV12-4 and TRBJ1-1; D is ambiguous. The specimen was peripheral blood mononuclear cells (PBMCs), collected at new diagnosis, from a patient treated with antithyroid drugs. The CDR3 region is CASIILGGVRNTEAFF. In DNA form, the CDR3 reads TGTGCCAGCATCATTCTGGGAGGAGTAAGGAACACTGAAGCTTTCTTT.